This T cell receptor beta chain was documented in a study of OX40 agonist ivuxolimab in advanced cancers. Study-level background: The patients got ivuxolimab, which is an agonistic anti-OX40 (CD134) antibody. Having had anti-PD-1, anti-PD-L1 or anti-CTLA-4 therapy before was allowed, and under 50% had some. Three patients got partial responses; one had hepatocellular carcinoma and two had cutaneous melanoma. Overall study findings and caveats: CD8+ T cells (on average) carried more expanded clones than CD4+ T cells.

Only in-frame clones appear in the TCRdb table, and some are missing; sequencing was by immunoSEQ multiplex PCR. There are fewer than 20,000 clones in the sample; just over 70% occur only once, and under 20% lies in the top ten. CDR3 length equals 13 residues. CDR1 is SNHLY, CDR2 FYNNEI, per germline. V was clipped by 3 bases and J by 0 bases, with 6 bases between them. A note on this clone: Its antigen is not known.

Source: CD4+ or CD8+ T cells sorted from blood, taken in a trial of the OX40 agonist ivuxolimab. This sequence originates from an adult with an advanced solid tumor such as melanoma, head and neck, liver or kidney cancer. This chain joins TRBV2 and TRBJ2-7; D remains ambiguous. CDR3 nucleotide sequence: TGTGCCAGCAGTGACGACCTCTCCTACGAGCAGTACTTC. It is translated as CASSDDLSYEQYF.